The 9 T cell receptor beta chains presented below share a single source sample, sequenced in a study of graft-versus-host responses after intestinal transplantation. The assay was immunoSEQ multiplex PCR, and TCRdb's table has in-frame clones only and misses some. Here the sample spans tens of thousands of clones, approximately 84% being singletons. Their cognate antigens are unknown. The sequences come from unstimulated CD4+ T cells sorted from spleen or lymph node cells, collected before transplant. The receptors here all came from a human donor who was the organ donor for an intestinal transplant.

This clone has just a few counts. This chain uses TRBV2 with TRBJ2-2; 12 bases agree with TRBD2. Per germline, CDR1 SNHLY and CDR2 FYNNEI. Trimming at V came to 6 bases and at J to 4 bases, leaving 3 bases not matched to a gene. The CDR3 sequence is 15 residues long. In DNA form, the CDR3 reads TGTGCCAGCAGACTAGCGGGGGGCCCCACCGGGGAGCTGTTTTTT. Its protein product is CASRLAGGPTGELFF.

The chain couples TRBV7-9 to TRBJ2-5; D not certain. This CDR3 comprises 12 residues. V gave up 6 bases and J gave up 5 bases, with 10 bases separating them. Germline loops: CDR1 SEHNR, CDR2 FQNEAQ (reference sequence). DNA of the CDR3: TGTGCCAGCAGTCAGACTTGGGAGACCCAGTACTTC. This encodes CASSQTWETQYF.

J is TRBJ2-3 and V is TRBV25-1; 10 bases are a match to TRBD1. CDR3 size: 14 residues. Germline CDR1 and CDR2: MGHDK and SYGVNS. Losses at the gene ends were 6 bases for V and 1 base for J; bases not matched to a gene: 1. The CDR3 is CASRGTGGTDTQYF. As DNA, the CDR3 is TGTGCCAGCAGAGGGACAGGGGGCACAGATACGCAGTATTTT.

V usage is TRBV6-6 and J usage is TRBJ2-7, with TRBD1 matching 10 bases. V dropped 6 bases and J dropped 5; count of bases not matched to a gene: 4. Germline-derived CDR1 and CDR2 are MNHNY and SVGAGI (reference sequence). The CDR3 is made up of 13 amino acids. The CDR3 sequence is CASRVGQGDEQYF. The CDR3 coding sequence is TGTGCCAGCAGGGTAGGACAGGGGGACGAGCAGTACTTC.

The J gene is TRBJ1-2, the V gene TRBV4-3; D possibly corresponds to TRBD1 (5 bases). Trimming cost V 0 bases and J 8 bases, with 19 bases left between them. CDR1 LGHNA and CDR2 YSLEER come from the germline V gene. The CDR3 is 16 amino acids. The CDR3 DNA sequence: TGCGCCAGCAGCCAAGACCCTAAAGGACATTTTTGGGGCTACACCTTC. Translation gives CASSQDPKGHFWGYTF.

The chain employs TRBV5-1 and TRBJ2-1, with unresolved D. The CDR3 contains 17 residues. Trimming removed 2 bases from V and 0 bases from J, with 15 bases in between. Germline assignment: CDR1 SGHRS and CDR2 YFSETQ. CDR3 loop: CASSFPAATLSYNEQFF. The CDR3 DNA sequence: TGCGCCAGCAGCTTCCCGGCCGCCACCCTCTCCTACAATGAGCAGTTCTTC.

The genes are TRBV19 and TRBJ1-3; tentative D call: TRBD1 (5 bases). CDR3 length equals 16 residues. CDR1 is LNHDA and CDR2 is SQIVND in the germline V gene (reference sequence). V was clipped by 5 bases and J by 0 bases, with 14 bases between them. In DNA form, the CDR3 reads TGTGCCAGTAGTGGACCAAGGGGCACCTCTGGAAACACCATATATTTT. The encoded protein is CASSGPRGTSGNTIYF.

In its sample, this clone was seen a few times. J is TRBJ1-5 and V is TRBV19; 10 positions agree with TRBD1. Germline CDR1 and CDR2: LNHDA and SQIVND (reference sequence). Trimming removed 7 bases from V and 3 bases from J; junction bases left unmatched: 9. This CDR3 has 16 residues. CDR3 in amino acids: CASISRTGGHNQPQHF. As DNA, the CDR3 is TGTGCCAGTATATCCCGGACAGGGGGTCACAATCAGCCCCAGCATTTT. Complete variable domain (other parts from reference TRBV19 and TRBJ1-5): DGGITQSPKYLFRKEGQNVTLSCEQNLNHDAMYWYRQDPGQGLRLIYYSQIVNDFQKGDIAEGYSVSREKKESFPLTVTSAQKNPTAFYLCASISRTGGHNQPQHFGDGTRLSIL.

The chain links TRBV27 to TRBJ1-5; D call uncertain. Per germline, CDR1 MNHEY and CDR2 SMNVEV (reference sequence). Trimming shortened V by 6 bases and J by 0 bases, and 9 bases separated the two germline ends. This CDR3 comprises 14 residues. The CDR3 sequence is CASSSVNSNQPQHF. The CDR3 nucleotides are TGTGCCAGCAGCTCTGTGAATAGCAATCAGCCCCAGCATTTT.